Each of the 11 T cell receptor beta chains below was sequenced from the same sample in a study of technical replicates of blood from a handful of donors. TCRdb's copy holds only in-frame clones and misses some; the assay was immunoSEQ multiplex PCR. The data hold roughly 100,000 clones, with approximately 96% observed a single time. The sequencing sample was made of T cells isolated from PBMCs. These TCRs come from a human donor in good health.

The chain recombines TRBV6-4 with TRBJ2-5; perhaps TRBD1 as D (6 bases). V lost 4 bases and J lost 5, with 11 bases in between. Germline V CDR1 and CDR2: MRHNA, SNTAGT. CDR3 length: 13 residues. CDR3 amino acids: CASSVGAGETQYF. The CDR3 DNA reads as TGTGCCAGCAGTGTGGGGGCCGGGGAGACCCAGTACTTC.

The genes are TRBV5-1 and TRBJ2-1, with 7 bases matching TRBD1. J gave up 2 bases and V 0 bases, and 2 bases lay outside the gene matches. Germline V gene data show CDR1 as SGHRS and CDR2 as YFSETQ. This CDR3 spans 15 amino acids. The CDR3: CASSLEGQPYNEQFF. CDR3 DNA sequence: TGCGCCAGCAGCTTGGAGGGACAGCCCTACAATGAGCAGTTCTTC.

This clone was seen a single time. V and J are TRBV28 and TRBJ2-3; D not resolved. Germline V CDR1 and CDR2: MDHEN, SYDVKM. The V gene lost 4 bases and the J gene lost 2 bases, with 19 bases spanning the gap. The CDR3 runs 17 residues. The CDR3: CASSSLVNDVYTDTQYF. CDR3 in DNA: TGTGCCAGCAGTTCCCTCGTTAATGATGTCTACACAGATACGCAGTATTTT.

This chain connects TRBV5-4 to TRBJ2-5; 13 bases match TRBD2. The ends lost 5 bases at V and 5 bases at J; junction bases unmatched: 12. The CDR3 has 17 residues. Germline CDR1 and CDR2: SGHNT and YYREEE (reference sequence). The CDR3 nucleotides are TGTGCCAGCAGATCCGGACTAGCGGGGGCCTCCGGGGAGACCCAGTACTTC. It specifies CASRSGLAGASGETQYF.

The gene calls are TRBV2 and TRBJ1-1; TRBD1 might be the D (5 bases). Per germline, CDR1 SNHLY and CDR2 FYNNEI. The germline V and J ends were trimmed by 6 bases and 8 bases, with 22 bases remaining between them. The CDR3 runs 15 residues. Here the CDR3 reads CASRGGVSTPLEAFF. The CDR3 DNA reads TGTGCCAGCAGGGGGGGGGTTAGTACCCCATTAGAAGCTTTCTTT.

This clone has just one count. The rearrangement links TRBV6-4 to TRBJ2-5, with TRBD2 as a possible D gene (6 bases). CDR3 length: 18 amino acids. From germline, CDR1 is MRHNA and CDR2 SNTAGT. Trimming removed 0 bases at V and 3 bases at J, with 20 bases between. CDR3 DNA sequence: TGTGCCAGCAGTGACTCCCCCGGCGGGGCGGGTATAGAAGAGACCCAGTACTTC. Protein: CASSDSPGGAGIEETQYF.

V is TRBV19 and J is TRBJ1-2, with no clear D. The CDR3 length is 13 residues. Germline CDR1 reads LNHDA; CDR2 reads SQIVND (reference sequence). V lost 2 bases to trimming and J lost 3 bases, with 7 bases between them. The CDR3 sequence: CASSISSYYGYTF. In DNA, the CDR3 is TGTGCCAGTAGTATAAGTAGTTACTATGGCTACACCTTC.

The V call is TRBV4-1, the J call TRBJ2-7; 8 nucleotides agree with TRBD2. Germline loops: CDR1 MGHRA, CDR2 YSYEKL. The CDR3 is 15 amino acids. V gave up 1 base and J gave up 4 bases; unmatched junction bases: 6. DNA of the CDR3: TGCGCCAGCAGCCAAGGTGGTAGCGGGATATACGAGCAGTACTTC. Its translation is CASSQGGSGIYEQYF.

The rearrangement joins TRBV5-1 to TRBJ2-7, with 9 positions matching TRBD1. V dropped 4 bases and J dropped 3; count of bases not matched to a gene: 5. CDR3 size: 14 residues. Germline V gene sequence: CDR1 SGHRS, CDR2 YFSETQ. CDR3 region: CASSGPGQGYEQYF. CDR3 coding DNA: TGCGCCAGCAGCGGACCGGGACAGGGCTACGAGCAGTACTTC. Together with reference TRBV5-1 and TRBJ2-7, the CDR3 gives the full variable domain: KAGVTQTPRYLIKTRGQQVTLSCSPISGHRSVSWYQQTPGQGLQFLFEYFSETQRNKGNFPGRFSGRQFSNSRSEMNVSTLELGDSALYLCASSGPGQGYEQYFGPGTRLTVT.

The chain couples TRBV10-3 to TRBJ2-7; 8 bases are a match to TRBD1. Germline-derived CDR1 and CDR2 are ENHRY and SYGVKD. There are 18 residues in the CDR3. J was trimmed by 4 bases and V by 2 bases; bases with no gene match: 16. The CDR3 is CAISEARGTGRRTYEQYF. In nucleotides, the CDR3 is TGTGCCATCAGTGAGGCGAGAGGGACAGGCCGAAGAACATACGAGCAGTACTTC.

The J gene is TRBJ2-2, the V gene TRBV6-5; 13 bases line up with TRBD2. J was trimmed by 6 bases and V by 6 bases; bases with no gene match: 4. Germline V lookup: CDR1 MNHEY, CDR2 SVGAGI. CDR3 length equals 15 residues. The CDR3 coding sequence is TGTGCCAGCAGAACTAGCGGGAGGGGAGCCGGGGAGCTGTTTTTT. It translates to CASRTSGRGAGELFF.